This T cell receptor (beta chain) was identified in a study of blood T cell repertoires in COVID-19. Study-level background: Italy, Spain and the United States were the sources of the convalescent and acute COVID-19 samples.

With 5 bases removed from V and 2 bases from J, the gap between germline ends came to 12 bases. The CDR3 runs 15 residues. The germline V gene encodes CDR1 LNHDA and CDR2 SQIVND (reference sequence). Clones were sequenced by immunoSEQ multiplex PCR, and TCRdb holds only the in-frame ones, with some missing. The top ten clones hold around 2.9% of a sample with 240,000 or so clones, around 87% of them seen once. The sample consisted of peripheral blood. This receptor was identified in a woman aged 25 to 39 who had recovered from COVID-19. The chain joins TRBV19 to TRBJ2-2, with D unclear. The DNA of the CDR3 is TGTGCCAGTAGTGCACAGATATTCAACACCGGGGAGCTGTTTTTT. Encoded protein: CASSAQIFNTGELFF. The full variable domain, its missing parts supplied by reference TRBV19 and TRBJ2-2, is DGGITQSPKYLFRKEGQNVTLSCEQNLNHDAMYWYRQDPGQGLRLIYYSQIVNDFQKGDIAEGYSVSREKKESFPLTVTSAQKNPTAFYLCASSAQIFNTGELFFGEGSRLTVL.